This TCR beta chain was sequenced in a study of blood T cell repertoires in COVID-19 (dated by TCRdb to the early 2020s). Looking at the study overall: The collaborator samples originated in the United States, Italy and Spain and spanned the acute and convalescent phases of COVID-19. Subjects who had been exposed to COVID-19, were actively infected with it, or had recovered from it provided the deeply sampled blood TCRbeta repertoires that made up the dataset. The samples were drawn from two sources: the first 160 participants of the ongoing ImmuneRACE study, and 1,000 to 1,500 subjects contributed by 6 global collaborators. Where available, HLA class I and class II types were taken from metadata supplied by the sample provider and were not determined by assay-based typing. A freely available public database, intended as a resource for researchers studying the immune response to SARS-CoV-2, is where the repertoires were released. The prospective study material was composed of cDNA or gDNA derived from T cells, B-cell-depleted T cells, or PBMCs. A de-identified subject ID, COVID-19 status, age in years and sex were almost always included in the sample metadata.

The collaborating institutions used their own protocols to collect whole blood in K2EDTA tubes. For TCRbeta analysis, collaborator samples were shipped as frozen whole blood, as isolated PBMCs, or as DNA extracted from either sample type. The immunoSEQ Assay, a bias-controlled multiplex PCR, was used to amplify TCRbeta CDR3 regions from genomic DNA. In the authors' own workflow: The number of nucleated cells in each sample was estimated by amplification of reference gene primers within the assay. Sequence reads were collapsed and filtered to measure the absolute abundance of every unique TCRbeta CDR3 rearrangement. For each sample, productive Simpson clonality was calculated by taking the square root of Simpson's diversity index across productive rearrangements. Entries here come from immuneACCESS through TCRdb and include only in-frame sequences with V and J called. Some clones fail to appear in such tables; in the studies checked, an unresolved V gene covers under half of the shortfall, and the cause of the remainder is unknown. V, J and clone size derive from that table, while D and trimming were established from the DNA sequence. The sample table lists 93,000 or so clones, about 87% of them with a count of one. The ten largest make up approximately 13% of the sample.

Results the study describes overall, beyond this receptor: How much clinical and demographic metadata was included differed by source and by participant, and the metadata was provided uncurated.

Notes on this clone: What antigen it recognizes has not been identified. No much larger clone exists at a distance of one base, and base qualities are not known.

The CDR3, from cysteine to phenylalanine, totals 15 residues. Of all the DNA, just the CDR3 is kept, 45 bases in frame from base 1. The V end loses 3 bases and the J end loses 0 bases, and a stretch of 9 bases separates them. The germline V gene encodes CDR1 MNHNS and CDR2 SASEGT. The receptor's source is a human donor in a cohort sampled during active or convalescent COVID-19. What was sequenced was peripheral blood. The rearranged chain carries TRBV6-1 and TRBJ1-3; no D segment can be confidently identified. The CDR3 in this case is CASSELQSSGNTIYF. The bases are TGTGCCAGCAGTGAGCTACAGAGCTCTGGAAACACCATATATTTT.